This T cell receptor beta chain is drawn from a study of post-analysis software for immune sequencing data. Whole-study context: Secondary progressive, relapsing-remitting and progressive-relapsing multiple sclerosis were among the included disease courses. Findings of the study overall: Comparison with controls showed significantly lower normalized Chao1 diversity in multiple sclerosis patients. Patients showed TRBV5-6, TRBV5-1 and TRBV20-1 among a few TRBV segments more frequent than in controls. Analysis by F measure revealed that same-batch samples clustered strongly together.

TCR beta cDNA libraries had unique molecular identifiers. From around 0.96 to 9.9 million T cells, 450,000 to 550,000 cDNA molecules were obtained. Each CDR3 protein is one row after TCRdb ran MiXCR on the PCR reads. The sample consists of about 430,000 distinct CDR3 sequences, roughly 38% of them appearing once. This clonotype was counted only a few times. As yet, its antigen is unknown. The CDR3 has 13 residues. CDR1 and CDR2 from the germline V gene are SGHAT and FQNNGV. Trimming took 5 bases from V and 3 from J, leaving 10 bases between them. The chain carries TRBV11-2 and TRBJ2-5, with a possible D match to TRBD2 (7 bases). The clonotype originates from a girl under 10 years old with multiple sclerosis. The sample comprised blood. CDR3: CASSRGGEETQYF. The CDR3 coding sequence is TGTGCCAGCAGCAGAGGGGGGGAAGAGACCCAGTACTTC. The complete variable domain, with remaining parts taken from reference TRBV11-2 and TRBJ2-5, reads EAGVAQSPRYKIIEKRQSVAFWCNPISGHATLYWYQQILGQGPKLLIQFQNNGVVDDSQLPKDRFSAERLKGVDSTLKIQPAKLEDSAVYLCASSRGGEETQYFGPGTRLLVL.